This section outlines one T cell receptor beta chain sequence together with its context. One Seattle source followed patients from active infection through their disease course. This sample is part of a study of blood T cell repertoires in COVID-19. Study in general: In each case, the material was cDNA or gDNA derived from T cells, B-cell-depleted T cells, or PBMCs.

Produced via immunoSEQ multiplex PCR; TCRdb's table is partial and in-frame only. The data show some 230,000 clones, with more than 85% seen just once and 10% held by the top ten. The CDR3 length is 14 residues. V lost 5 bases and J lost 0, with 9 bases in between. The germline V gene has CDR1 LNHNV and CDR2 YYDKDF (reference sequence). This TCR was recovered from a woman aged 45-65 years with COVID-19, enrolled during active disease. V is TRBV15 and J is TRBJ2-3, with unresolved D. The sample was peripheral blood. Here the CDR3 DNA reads TGTGCCACCAGCCCGCGAATTAGCACAGATACGCAGTATTTT. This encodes CATSPRISTDTQYF.